This TCR beta chain was identified during a study of blood T cells in healthy people across ages (dated by TCRdb to the mid-2010s). General notes on the study: In model experiments, template switching captured about one uniquely barcoded TCR beta cDNA molecule for every two T cells. To track age-related changes in TCR beta repertoire diversity, the study relied on deep sequencing normalized with unique cDNA molecular identifiers. For two donors (one aged 18 to 29 and one aged 80 or older), the study analyzed two additional independent replicas of 1 million unique cDNA reads from the same blood draw. The donors were split into four age groups: young (average 16 years), middle-aged (39), aged (about 62) and long-lived (approximately 89). To avoid experimental bias, donors of different ages were randomly spread across the sequencing lanes. The paper's findings and limits, for the study overall: The long-lived group showed more naive CD4+ T cells, fewer expanded clones and increased TCR diversity than the aged group, suggesting age selection. Because the CMV infection status of the donors was unknown, age-related changes in expanded clonotypes may potentially have been confounded. The percentage of naive T cells measured by flow cytometry correlated strongly with observed TCR beta diversity. Conclusive comparison of naive and antigen-experienced compartments was prevented by the profiling of bulk unsorted PBMCs. Observed TCR beta diversity per million T cells fell roughly linearly with age, and a significant reduction was already apparent by age approximately 41. Total diversity estimates from one million sequenced T cells were considered lower bounds and underestimates.

From a lookup of the germline V gene (reference sequence), CDR1 and CDR2 are MNHEY and SMNVEV. From the cysteine up to the phenylalanine, the CDR3 has a length of 15 residues. The DNA shown is the 45-base CDR3, in frame from base 1. The germline V and J ends show losses of 4 bases and 1 base respectively, and no gene match explains 4 bases of the junction. The 39 donors, aged roughly 6 to 100 years, were systemically healthy Caucasian individuals from Russia. Ten milliliters of peripheral blood were drawn from each donor into EDTA-treated Vacutainer tubes. Ficoll-Paque density-gradient centrifugation was used to isolate PBMCs, with at least 6.5 million per sample. Total RNA was extracted from PBMCs with Trizol reagent, with at least 6 micrograms obtained per sample. The percentages of naive CD45RAhigh/CD27high T cells were determined by flow cytometry on a PBMC aliquot from every donor. The method was 5' RACE. Sequencing was carried out with an Illumina HiSeq 2500. The second PCR ran for roughly 7 to 12 cycles and used a J-beta primer mix along with a sample-barcoded 5' primer. A template-switch 5' adaptor carrying 12 random nucleotides introduced a unique molecular identifier onto each TCR beta cDNA molecule. Each sample yielded at least 2.5 million CDR3-containing paired-end reads. The Mint cDNA synthesis kit, primed by a TRBC-specific oligonucleotide, was used to synthesize first-strand cDNA from all RNA. Following uracil-DNA glycosylase treatment, all cDNA underwent a first 18-cycle PCR with the universal primers M1SS and BC2_uni_R. The authors' pipeline ran thus. For normalization, 1 million high-quality reads, each with a distinct molecular identifier, were randomly selected from each sample. Instead of being binned into consensus sequences, reads with shared molecular identifiers were discarded. MiTCR, set to a Q25 quality threshold and the strictest error-elimination algorithm, was used for CDR3 identification, clonotype clustering and error correction. Lower-bound total TCR beta diversity was estimated with a nonparametric unseen species model using Euler transformation. In TCRdb, the public reads were trimmed at Q25 with fastp and aligned with MiXCR, with productive beta chains retained. A single entry per CDR3 protein holds the most common genes and DNA from its merged rows. Clone size and V and J calls follow TCRdb, not the original study. Within this sample are 1,500,000 or so distinct CDR3 sequences, with approximately 59% of them counted one time only. The ten largest clones capture 6.5% to 8.5% of the sample.

This clonotype has only a few counts. The antigen it binds to is not known. Qualities for individual bases were not recorded, and no much larger clone is one base off. The sequenced material came from blood. The chain joins TRBV27 to TRBJ1-5; 7 central nucleotides agree with TRBD1. The source of this sequence is a man between 18 and 35 years old in good health. DNA sequence: TGTGCCAGCAGTTCGGGACAGTCAAGCAATCAGCCCCAGCATTTT. Protein translation: CASSSGQSSNQPQHF.